Listed below are T cell receptor beta chains from one sample, sequenced in a study of CD8+CD57+ T cells in acquired aplastic anemia. One entry per CDR3 protein results from TCRdb running MiXCR on the reads. In the table there are hundreds of thousands of distinct CDR3 sequences, about a third of which are singletons. The sample was sorted CD4+, CD8+, or CD8+CD57+ T cells (not recorded which) from PBMCs. These receptors came from a human donor with aplastic anemia. Both conserved end residues are part of each CDR3. D genes are given only for firm matches. A clone size is listed for some rows: how often the clone was seen (once, few, many), or a class if it is expanded.

size	D	V	J	CDR3	DNA
NA	NA	TRBV19	TRBJ1-1	CASSYSISGPNTEAFF	TGTGCCAGCAGTTACTCGATTTCTGGGCCGAACACTGAAGCTTTCTTT
NA	TRBD2	TRBV12-3/TRBV12-4	TRBJ2-1	CASRLAGGRHQFF	TGTGCAAGCAGACTAGCGGGGGGCCGCCACCAGTTCTTC
few	NA	TRBV4-2	TRBJ1-6	CASSPLGENSPLHF	TGTGCCAGCAGCCCCCTGGGGGAGAATTCACCCCTCCACTTT
NA	TRBD1	TRBV29-1	TRBJ1-2	CSVEWDRSNYGYTF	TGCAGCGTTGAGTGGGACAGGTCAAACTATGGCTACACCTTC
many	NA	TRBV29-1	TRBJ1-5	CSVKWSKDVQPQHF	TGCAGCGTTAAATGGAGCAAGGACGTACAGCCCCAGCATTTT
many	NA	TRBV2	TRBJ2-5	CASSRDTRETQYF	TGTGCCAGCAGTAGGGACACCCGAGAGACCCAGTACTTC
NA	TRBD1	TRBV2	TRBJ1-6	CAISKRQGSGSPLHF	TGTGCCATCAGTAAACGACAGGGATCGGGTTCACCCCTCCACTTT
NA	NA	TRBV4-1	TRBJ1-1	CASSRGSGGGTEAFF	TGCGCCAGCAGCCGGGGATCCGGGGGTGGCACTGAAGCTTTCTTT
once	NA	TRBV5-8	TRBJ1-1	CASTHGGGENTEAFF	TGTGCCAGCACCCATGGAGGGGGGGAGAACACTGAAGCTTTCTTT
NA	TRBD2	TRBV9	TRBJ2-3	CASSVSRGGRVSGMTDTQYF	TGTGCCAGCAGCGTATCGCGCGGAGGGCGTGTTAGCGGGATGACAGATACGCAGTATTTT
many	NA	TRBV19	TRBJ2-7	CASRHGGTDDYEQYF	TGTGCCAGTAGACATGGGGGGACAGACGACTACGAGCAGTACTTC
many	NA	TRBV7-6	TRBJ1-1	CASSFGGFGTEAFF	TGTGCCAGCAGCTTCGGGGGTTTCGGCACTGAAGCTTTCTTT
few	TRBD1	TRBV2	TRBJ2-7	CASSLWTGGNEQYF	TGTGCCAGCAGCTTATGGACAGGGGGCAACGAGCAGTACTTC
NA	NA	TRBV2	TRBJ2-3	CASSSRGPDTQYF	TGTGCCAGCAGTTCCAGGGGCCCAGATACGCAGTATTTT
NA	NA	TRBV11-1	TRBJ2-1	CASSPGARSSYNEQFF	TGTGCCAGCAGCCCAGGGGCACGAAGCTCCTACAATGAGCAGTTCTTC
NA	NA	TRBV19	TRBJ1-2	CASRQYSGNTF	TGTGCCAGTAGACAGTACTCTGGAAACACCTTC
many	TRBD1	TRBV7-6	TRBJ1-4	CASSTTGANEKLFF	TGTGCCAGCAGCACGACAGGGGCAAATGAAAAACTGTTTTTT
many	NA	TRBV7-6	TRBJ1-1	CASSLDRVTEAFF	TGTGCCAGCAGCTTAGACAGGGTTACTGAAGCTTTCTTT